Presented here are 27 T cell receptor beta chains from one specimen sequenced in a study of tumor-infiltrating lymphocytes in primary liver carcinoma. Total RNA and DNA came together from about 19-30 mg of bulk tissue without cell sorting. The template, about 510 ng total RNA, yielded TCR beta cDNA made with a constant-region primer. Nested multiplex PCR, run for three rounds with slightly modified ARM-PCR, yielded TCR beta libraries. TRBV1-TRBV30 forward and Cbeta reverse primers drove the first two approximately 10-cycle rounds. TCRdb ran MiXCR on the multiplex PCR reads and lists one entry per CDR3 protein. The data show fewer than 80,000 distinct CDR3 sequences, 69% seen once. The specimen sequenced was tumor-adjacent normal liver tissue. These receptors came from a man aged 35 to 55 with primary liver carcinoma and hepatitis B virus infection.

In its sample, this clonotype was seen once. One end of the junction varies from germline; a read error may be responsible. V is TRBV4-1 and J is TRBJ1-1, with TRBD1 identical over 8 bases. Germline CDR1 and CDR2: MGHRA and YSYEKL. The CDR3 totals 17 residues. CDR3 amino acids: CASSQDSQGARDTEAFF. CDR3 nucleotide sequence: TGCGCCAGCAGCCAAGATAGTCAGGGGGCGCGAGACACTGAAGCCTTCTTT.

Concerning this clonotype itself: One end of the junction varies from germline; a read error may be responsible. The rearrangement joins TRBV6-5 to TRBJ1-2; the D gene is possibly TRBD1 (6 bases). The CDR3 totals 14 residues. Per the germline V gene, CDR1 is MNHEY and CDR2 is SVGAGI. CDR3 DNA: TGTGCCAACAGTTACTTAGGACAGAACTATTGCTACACCTTC. Protein sequence: CANSYLGQNYCYTF.

The V gene is TRBV6-1, the J gene TRBJ1-4, with D perhaps TRBD1 (5 bases). The germline V gene has CDR1 MNHNS and CDR2 SASEGT. V dropped 5 bases and J dropped 2 bases, with 12 bases sitting between them. The CDR3 runs to 15 residues. The CDR3 bases are TGTGCCAGCAGTCTTCAGGGAGTGACTAATGAAAAACTGTTTTTT. Protein sequence: CASSLQGVTNEKLFF.

For this clonotype: As the CDR3 is not closed by the conserved phenylalanine or tryptophan, this likely results from a read error. The chain uses TRBV28 and TRBJ2-7, with 10 nucleotides matching TRBD2. The CDR3 sequence is 14 residues long. V gave up 10 bases and J gave up 2 bases; unmatched junction bases: 8. The germline CDR1 and CDR2 sequences are MDHEN and SYDVKM. CDR3 in DNA: TGTGCCACTAGTTTGCTAGCGGGAGCCTACGAGCAGTACCTC. Its protein product is CATSLLAGAYEQYL.

On this clonotype: Because the CDR3 is missing its conserved closing phenylalanine or tryptophan, this is likely a read error. This rearrangement joins TRBV7-9 to TRBJ1-6; D remains unclear. Germline V gene lookup returns CDR1 SEHNR and CDR2 FQNEAQ (reference sequence). The CDR3 totals 13 residues. In DNA, the CDR3 is TGTGTCAGCAGCTTGACCGGAGATTCACCCCTCCACTCT. Translating gives CVSSLTGDSPLHS.

About this clonotype: Germline and junction disagree at one end, which may indicate a read error. The gene calls are TRBV11-1 and TRBJ2-4; TRBD2 might be the D (6 bases). Germline V gives CDR1 SGHAT, CDR2 FQDESV (reference sequence). The CDR3 is made up of 17 amino acids. In nucleotides, the CDR3 is TGTGCCAGCAGCTTTCCAGGGACTTGCGGGACCAAGAACATTCAGTACTTC. It codes for CASSFPGTCGTKNIQYF.

As regards this clonotype: This may be a read error, as it is one base from a much larger clone. This rearrangement joins TRBV7-9 to TRBJ1-1, with unresolved D. The V end lost 5 bases, the J end lost 4 bases, and 8 bases lay between the germline ends. Germline assignment: CDR1 SEHNR and CDR2 FQNEAQ (reference sequence). The CDR3 consists of 12 residues. CDR3 nucleotide sequence: TGTGCCAGCAGCAACATGGCCACTGAAGCTTTCTTT. It specifies CASSNMATEAFF.

This clonotype was found once. V and J are TRBV11-3 and TRBJ1-2, with TRBD1 identical over 8 bases. V trimming: 10 bases; J trimming: 0 bases; junction bases outside the gene matches: 16. CDR3 length: 17 residues. Germline CDR1 SGHNT, CDR2 YENEEA. The CDR3 DNA is TGTGCCAATAGCCCTCCTACCTACAGGGGGACTAACTATGGCTACACCTTC. It yields the protein CANSPPTYRGTNYGYTF. The full variable domain, rest sourced from reference TRBV11-3 and TRBJ1-2, is EAGVVQSPRYKIIEKKQPVAFWCNPISGHNTLYWYLQNLGQGPELLIRYENEEAVDDSQLPKDRFSAERLKGVDSTLKIQPAELGDSAVYLCANSPPTYRGTNYGYTFGSGTRLTVV.

Note on this clonotype: A much larger clone differs from this one at a single base, so this may be a read error. The chain joins TRBV5-1 to TRBJ2-7; D call uncertain. V lost 0 bases and J lost 1, with 8 bases in between. Germline CDR1 and CDR2: SGHRS and YFSETQ. This CDR3 has 14 amino acids. CDR3 in amino acids: CASSLAVTSYEQYF. As DNA, the CDR3 is TGCGCCAGCAGCTTGGCAGTCACATCCTACGAGCAGTACTTC.

The chain joins TRBV29-1 to TRBJ2-1; D is possibly TRBD2 (6 bases). The CDR3 totals 14 residues. V was shortened by 7 bases and J by 10 bases, with 23 bases between the two germline ends. Germline CDR1 SQVTM, CDR2 ANQGSEA. The CDR3: CSAPDSGRVGEQFF. The CDR3 nucleotides are TGCAGCGCCCCGGATAGCGGTCGGGTAGGAGAGCAGTTCTTC.

A word on this clonotype: Compared with germline, one end of the junction differs, possibly owing to a read error. The chain uses TRBV11-2 and TRBJ2-7; TRBD2 is a possible D gene (6 bases). Germline V CDR1 and CDR2: SGHAT, FQNNGV. This CDR3 region has 13 residues. CDR3 bases: TGTGCAAGCAGCTTCGGAGGGGCTAGCGAGGAATACTTC. It encodes CASSFGGASEEYF.

The chain joins TRBV24-1 to TRBJ2-5, with 7 bases identical to TRBD2. CDR1 and CDR2 from the germline V gene are KGHDR and SFDVKD. The CDR3 spans 12 residues. V lost 12 bases and J lost 1; bases outside the gene matches: 4. This chain's CDR3 is CAASSGQETQYF. The CDR3 region has the DNA TGTGCCGCCTCTAGCGGCCAAGAGACCCAGTACTTC.

The chain joins TRBV5-4 to TRBJ2-2; perhaps TRBD1 as D (5 bases). CDR3 length: 16 residues. Trimming removed 0 bases from V and 1 base from J, with 10 bases in between. In germline, CDR1 is SGHNT, CDR2 YYREEE (reference sequence). The CDR3 coding sequence is TGTGCCAGCAGCTTGGTACCAGGGTTGAACACCGGGGAGCTGTTTTTT. Protein product: CASSLVPGLNTGELFF.

About this clonotype itself: Lacking the conserved final phenylalanine or tryptophan, this CDR3 likely reflects a read error. The chain employs TRBV5-1 and TRBJ2-5; weak D call: TRBD1 (6 bases). The ends were cut back, 2 bases at V and 5 bases at J, with 10 bases in the middle. The CDR3 runs 13 residues. The germline V gene has CDR1 SGHRS and CDR2 YFSETQ. The CDR3: CASSLGGTETQYI. CDR3 sequence (DNA): TGCGCCAGCAGCTTAGGGGGAACGGAGACCCAGTACATC.

The chain links TRBV4-3 to TRBJ1-2; 7 positions agree with TRBD1. This CDR3 region has 14 residues. In germline, CDR1 is LGHNA, CDR2 YSLEER. The DNA for the CDR3 is TGCGCTAACAGCCAAGGGGGAGGGGGCCATGGCTACACCTTC. As protein: CANSQGGGGHGYTF.

The chain joins TRBV29-1 to TRBJ2-1, with TRBD2 matching 10 bases. V lost 5 bases and J lost 1; bases outside the gene matches: 20. This CDR3 has 20 residues. Germline CDR1 SQVTM, CDR2 ANQGSEA. This CDR3 is CSVQGAGLGLAGASYNEQFF. The DNA of the CDR3 is TGCAGCGTTCAAGGCGCAGGACTAGGGCTAGCGGGAGCATCCTACAATGAGCAGTTCTTC.

On this clonotype: No conserved phenylalanine or tryptophan ends this CDR3, so it is likely a read error. The CDR3 reads CTSSYSQETQYL. Here the CDR3 DNA reads TGTACCAGCAGTTACTCACAAGAGACCCAGTACCTC. This chain links TRBV6-5 with TRBJ2-5; D not certain. The CDR3 has 12 amino acids. The V gene's germline CDR1 is MNHEY and CDR2 SVGAGI.

The table lists this clonotype with many counts. This chain connects TRBV24-1 to TRBJ2-1; D is uncertain. Germline CDR1 reads KGHDR; CDR2 reads SFDVKD. The CDR3 length is 12 residues. The V end was cut by 1 base, the J end by 7 bases, with 4 bases between. The CDR3 nucleotides are TGTGCCACCAGTGATTTAGGGAATGAGCAGTTCTTC. Translating it yields CATSDLGNEQFF.

Points on this clonotype: This may stem from a read error, because a much larger clone lies one nucleotide away. This chain connects TRBV6-5 to TRBJ2-7; D is perhaps TRBD1 (6 bases). In germline, CDR1 is MNHEY, CDR2 SVGAGI. The CDR3 covers 16 residues. V lost 2 bases and J lost 5, with 19 bases in between. This CDR3 is CASSYGGRGHTHEQYF. In DNA form, the CDR3 reads TGTGCCAGCAGTTACGGAGGCAGGGGACATACCCACGAGCAGTACTTC.

As for this clonotype: The junction departs from the called germline gene at one end, perhaps through a read error. The V gene is TRBV29-1, the J gene TRBJ2-5, with D unclear. Germline CDR1 SQVTM, CDR2 ANQGSEA. The CDR3 spans 10 residues. Here the CDR3 reads CIVNQETQYF. The CDR3 DNA is TGCATCGTTAACCAAGAGACCCAGTACTTC.

Points on this clonotype: Compared with germline, one end of the junction differs, possibly owing to a read error. The genes are TRBV5-4 and TRBJ2-7; no firm D call. CDR3 length: 13 residues. Germline values: CDR1 SGHNT, CDR2 YYREEE (reference sequence). Here the CDR3 DNA reads TGTGCCAACAGCCCGGATAGGAACTACGAGCAGTACTTC. Its translation is CANSPDRNYEQYF.

This chain connects TRBV12-3 or TRBV12-4 to TRBJ2-2; 9 bases are shared with TRBD2. The V gene end was trimmed by 3 bases and the J gene end by 1 base; junction bases not matched to a gene: 6. This CDR3 spans 17 amino acids. CDR3 bases: TGTGCCAGCAGTTTCCGGGGTAGCGGGAGGAACACCGGGGAGCTGTTTTTT. It encodes CASSFRGSGRNTGELFF.

For this clonotype: It may be a read error: a sequence one base away is much more abundant. V usage is TRBV30 and J usage is TRBJ2-3; D is undetermined. Per the germline V gene, CDR1 is GTSNPN and CDR2 is SVGIG (reference sequence). The CDR3 has 11 residues. The V and J ends lost 3 bases and 2 bases respectively, with 3 bases between them. The CDR3 region has the DNA TGTGCCTGGAGGGCCACAGATACGCAGTATTTT. Protein sequence: CAWRATDTQYF.

V gene TRBV29-1 combines with J gene TRBJ2-1; D call uncertain. CDR1 and CDR2 (germline): SQVTM, ANQGSEA. The CDR3 length is 12 residues. V dropped 3 bases and J dropped 12 bases, with 15 bases sitting between them. The CDR3 region has the DNA TGCAGCGTTGATAGGCAGGCAGGTGGGCAGTTCTTC. Its protein is CSVDRQAGGQFF.

As concerns this clonotype: One junction end does not reproduce the germline sequence, and a read error may be involved. This chain links TRBV2 with TRBJ2-1; D gene unclear. Germline CDR1 reads SNHLY; CDR2 reads FYNNEI. There are 14 residues in the CDR3. CDR3 sequence reads: CASYMTSTHHELFF. The CDR3 DNA follows: TGTGCCAGTTACATGACGTCAACTCACCATGAGCTGTTCTTC.

This clonotype was detected a few times. This may come from a read error, since a much larger clone is one base off. The conserved closing phenylalanine or tryptophan is absent in this CDR3, likely reflecting a read error. The V gene is TRBV7-8, the J gene TRBJ2-1; 11 bases fit TRBD2. Germline CDR1 is SGHVS and CDR2 is FQNEAQ. The trim removed 4 bases at V and 10 bases at J, leaving 6 bases unmatched. The CDR3 contains 14 residues. The CDR3 here is CASSSRLAGSEQFL. CDR3 in DNA: TGTGCCAGCAGCTCCCGACTAGCGGGGTCAGAGCAGTTCCTC.

This clonotype was observed at least ten times. This chain links TRBV6-1 with TRBJ2-1; D remains unclear. The germline V gene encodes CDR1 MNHNS and CDR2 SASEGT. The CDR3 consists of 11 residues. The CDR3 reads CVLRYYNEQFF. The CDR3, as DNA: TGTGTTCTCCGGTACTACAATGAGCAGTTCTTC.